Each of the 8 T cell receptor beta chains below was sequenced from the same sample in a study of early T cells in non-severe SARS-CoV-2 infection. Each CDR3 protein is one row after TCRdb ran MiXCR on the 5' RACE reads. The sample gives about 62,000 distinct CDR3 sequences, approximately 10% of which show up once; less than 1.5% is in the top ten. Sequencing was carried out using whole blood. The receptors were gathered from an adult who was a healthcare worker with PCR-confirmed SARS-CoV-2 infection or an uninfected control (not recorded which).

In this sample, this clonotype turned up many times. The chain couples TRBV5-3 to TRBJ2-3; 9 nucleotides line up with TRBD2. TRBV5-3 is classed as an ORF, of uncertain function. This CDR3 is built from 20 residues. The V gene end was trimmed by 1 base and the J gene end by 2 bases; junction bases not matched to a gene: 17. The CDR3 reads CARSLQRAGGPATYTDTQYF. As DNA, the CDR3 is TGTGCCAGAAGCTTGCAACGGGCGGGGGGGCCTGCCACGTACACAGATACGCAGTATTTT.

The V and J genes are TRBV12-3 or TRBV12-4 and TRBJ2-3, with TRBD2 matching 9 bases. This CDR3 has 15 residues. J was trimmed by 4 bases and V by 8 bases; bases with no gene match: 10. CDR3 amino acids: CASAHGGTSPDTQYF. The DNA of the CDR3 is TGTGCCAGCGCCCACGGCGGGACTAGCCCAGATACGCAGTATTTT.

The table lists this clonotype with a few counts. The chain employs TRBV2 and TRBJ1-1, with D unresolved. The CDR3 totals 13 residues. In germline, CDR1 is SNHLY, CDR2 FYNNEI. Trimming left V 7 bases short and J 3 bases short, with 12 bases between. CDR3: CASTKYSDTEAFF. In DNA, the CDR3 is TGTGCCAGCACAAAGTACTCCGACACTGAAGCTTTCTTT.

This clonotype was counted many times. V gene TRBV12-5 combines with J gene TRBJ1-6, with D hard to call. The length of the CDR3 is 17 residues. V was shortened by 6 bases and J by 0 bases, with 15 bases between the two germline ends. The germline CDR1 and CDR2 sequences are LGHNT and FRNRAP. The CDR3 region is CASGPTTRHSYNSPLHF. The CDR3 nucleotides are TGTGCTAGTGGCCCCACAACCCGACACTCCTATAATTCACCCCTCCACTTT.

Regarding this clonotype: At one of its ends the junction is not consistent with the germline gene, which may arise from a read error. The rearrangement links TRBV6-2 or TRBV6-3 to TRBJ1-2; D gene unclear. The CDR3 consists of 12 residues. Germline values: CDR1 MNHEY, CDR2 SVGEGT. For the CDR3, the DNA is TGTACCAGCAGCCAATACAACTATGGCTACACCTTC. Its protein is CTSSQYNYGYTF.

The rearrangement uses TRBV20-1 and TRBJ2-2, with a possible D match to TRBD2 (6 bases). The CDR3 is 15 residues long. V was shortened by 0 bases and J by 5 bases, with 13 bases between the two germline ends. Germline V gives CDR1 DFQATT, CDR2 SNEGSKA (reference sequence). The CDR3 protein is CSARDRLVSTGELFF. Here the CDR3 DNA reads TGCAGTGCTAGAGATCGACTAGTATCAACCGGGGAGCTGTTTTTT.

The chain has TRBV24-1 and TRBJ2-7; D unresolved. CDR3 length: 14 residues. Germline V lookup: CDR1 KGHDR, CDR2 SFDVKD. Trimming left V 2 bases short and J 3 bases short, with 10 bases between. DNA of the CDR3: TGTGCCACCAGTGATTCACTGATCTTCTACGAGCAGTACGTC. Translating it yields CATSDSLIFYEQYV.

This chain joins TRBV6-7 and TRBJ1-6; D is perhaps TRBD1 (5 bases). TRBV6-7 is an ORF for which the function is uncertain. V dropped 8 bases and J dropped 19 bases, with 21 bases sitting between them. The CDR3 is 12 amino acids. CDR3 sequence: CASGGSGTRAHF. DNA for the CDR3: TGTGCCAGCGGAGGTTCGGGGACGAGGGCTCACTTT.